The sequence of this T cell receptor (beta chain) was determined in a study of response to subunit inactivated influenza vaccine (dated by TCRdb to 2016 to 2019). With respect to the entire study: The study used deep quantitative T cell receptor repertoire profiling to track responses to a trivalent subunit inactivated influenza vaccine.

The investigation overall reported the following: The authors suggested that each seasonal influenza vaccination may recruit only a limited number of new T cells.

The germline V gene provides CDR1 MNHEY and CDR2 SVGEGT. The junction shows trimming of 6 bases on V and 0 bases on J, plus 12 bases between the germline ends. The CDR3, cysteine through phenylalanine, is 15 amino acids long. CDR3 DNA only is kept here, 45 bases in frame from base 1. On this clonotype itself: It lacks a known antigen. Qualities for individual bases were not recorded, and no much larger clone is one base off.

The library was made by RT-PCR. Data came from an Illumina HiSeq 2500. The public reads were reprocessed in TCRdb via fastp at Q25 and MiXCR, keeping in-frame beta chains. Rows matching on CDR3 protein sequence are summarized as one entry with the most common DNA and genes. In this sample the table shows around 530,000 distinct CDR3 sequences, about 11% of which occur a single time. The top ten clones comprise approximately 10% of the sample. The clonotype comes from a man aged 45-65 years who received an inactivated influenza vaccine. Donor details come from another sample of the same person, matched by shared clones. Here the sequenced sample was PBMCs from blood, taken on the day of vaccination. The sequence is built from TRBV6-2 or TRBV6-3 and TRBJ1-5; the D gene remains uncertain. The nucleotides read TGTGCCAGCAGACCACAGATAAATAGCAATCAGCCCCAGCATTTT. Its translation reads: CASRPQINSNQPQHF.